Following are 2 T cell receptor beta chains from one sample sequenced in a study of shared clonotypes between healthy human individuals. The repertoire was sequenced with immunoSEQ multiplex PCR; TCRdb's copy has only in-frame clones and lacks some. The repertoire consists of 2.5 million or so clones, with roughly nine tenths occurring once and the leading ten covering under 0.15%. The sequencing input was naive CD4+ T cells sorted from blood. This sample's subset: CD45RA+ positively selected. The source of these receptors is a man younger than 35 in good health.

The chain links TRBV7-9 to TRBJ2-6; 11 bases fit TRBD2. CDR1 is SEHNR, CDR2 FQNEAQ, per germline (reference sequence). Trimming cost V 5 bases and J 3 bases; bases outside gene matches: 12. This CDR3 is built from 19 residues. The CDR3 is CASSPGLAGALYGANVLTF. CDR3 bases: TGTGCCAGCAGCCCTGGACTAGCGGGCGCTCTCTATGGGGCCAACGTCCTGACTTTC.

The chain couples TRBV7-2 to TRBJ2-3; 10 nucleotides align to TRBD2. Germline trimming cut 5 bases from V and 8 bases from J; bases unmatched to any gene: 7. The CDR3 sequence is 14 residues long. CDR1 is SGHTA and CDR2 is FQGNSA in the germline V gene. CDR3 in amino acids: CASSQIRTSGTQYF. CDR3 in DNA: TGTGCCAGCAGCCAGATCCGGACTAGCGGTACGCAGTATTTT. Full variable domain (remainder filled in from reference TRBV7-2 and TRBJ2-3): GAGVSQSPSNKVTEKGKDVELRCDPISGHTALYWYRQSLGQGLEFLIYFQGNSAPDKSGLPSDRFSAERTGGSVSTLTIQRTQQEDSAVYLCASSQIRTSGTQYFGPGTRLTVL.